A single sample gave rise to the 6 T cell receptor beta chains below, sequenced in a study of blood T cell repertoires in COVID-19. TCRdb's table, derived via immunoSEQ multiplex PCR, lists solely in-frame clones and lacks some. The sample has roughly 250,000 clones, approximately 90% seen once. Sequencing used PBMCs or T cells enriched from blood (not recorded which). These TCRs come from a woman aged 18-30 years who had recovered from COVID-19.

J is TRBJ1-5 and V is TRBV3-1 (or the pseudogene TRBV3-2); no clear D. Trimming left V 4 bases short and J 3 bases short, with 4 bases between. CDR1 and CDR2 (germline): LGHDT, YNNKEL (reference sequence). This CDR3 is 12 amino acids long. The CDR3 here is CASSRANQPQHF. The CDR3 nucleotides are TGTGCCAGCAGCCGAGCCAATCAGCCCCAGCATTTT.

This clone was seen more than once but under ten times. CDR3: CAISDSPGLRGIDTF. Written as DNA, the CDR3 is TGTGCCATCAGTGACTCTCCAGGGTTAAGGGGTATAGACACCTTC. V usage is TRBV10-3 and J usage is TRBJ1-2, with a weak D call TRBD1 (5 bases). V was cut by 3 bases and J by 12 bases, with 23 bases left in between. This CDR3 region has 15 residues. The germline gives CDR1 ENHRY, CDR2 SYGVKD.

The rearrangement links TRBV27 to TRBJ2-1; 7 bases match TRBD2. CDR3 length equals 13 residues. V was clipped by 8 bases and J by 4 bases; unmatched bases: 5. Looked up from germline, CDR1 is MNHEY and CDR2 is SMNVEV (reference sequence). The CDR3: CASGLGRYNEQFF. The CDR3 DNA reads TGTGCCAGCGGGCTCGGGAGGTACAATGAGCAGTTCTTC.

V usage is TRBV11-3 and J usage is TRBJ1-2; 10 bases line up with TRBD1. The CDR3 is made up of 15 amino acids. The V gene's germline CDR1 is SGHNT and CDR2 YENEEA. The ends lost 3 bases at V and 4 bases at J; junction bases unmatched: 5. CDR3: CASSLGRTGGYGYTF. CDR3 nucleotide sequence: TGTGCCAGCAGCTTGGGCCGGACAGGGGGCTATGGCTACACCTTC.

The rearrangement links TRBV9 to TRBJ2-3; D possibly corresponds to TRBD2 (6 bases). The CDR3 runs to 16 residues. Trimming cost V 0 bases and J 2 bases, with 13 bases left between them. Germline V gene lookup returns CDR1 SGDLS and CDR2 YYNGEE. CDR3: CASSVVGSGLTDTQYF. As DNA, the CDR3 is TGTGCCAGCAGCGTAGTAGGGTCGGGACTCACAGATACGCAGTATTTT.

The CDR3 DNA reads TGTGCCACCAGTGACTACCAGACAGGTCAAGAGACCCAGTACTTC. This encodes CATSDYQTGQETQYF. The chain couples TRBV24-1 to TRBJ2-5, with a weak D call TRBD1 (6 bases). The CDR3 sequence is 15 residues long. The germline V gene encodes CDR1 KGHDR and CDR2 SFDVKD. Trimming took 4 bases from V and 2 from J, leaving 13 bases between them.